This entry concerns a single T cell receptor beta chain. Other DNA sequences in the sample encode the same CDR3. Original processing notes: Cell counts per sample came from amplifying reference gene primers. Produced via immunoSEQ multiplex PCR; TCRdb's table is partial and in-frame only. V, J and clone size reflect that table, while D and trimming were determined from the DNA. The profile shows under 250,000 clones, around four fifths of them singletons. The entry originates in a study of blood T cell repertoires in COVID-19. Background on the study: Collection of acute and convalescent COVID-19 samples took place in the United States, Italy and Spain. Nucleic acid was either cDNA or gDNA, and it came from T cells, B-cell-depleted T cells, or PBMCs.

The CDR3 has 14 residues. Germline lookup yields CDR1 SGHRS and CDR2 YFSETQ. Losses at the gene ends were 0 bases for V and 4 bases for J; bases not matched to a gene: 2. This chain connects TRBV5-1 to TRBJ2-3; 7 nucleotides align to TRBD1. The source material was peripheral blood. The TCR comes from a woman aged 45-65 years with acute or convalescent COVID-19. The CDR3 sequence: CASSLGQGADTQYF. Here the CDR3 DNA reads TGCGCCAGCAGCTTGGGGCAGGGGGCAGATACGCAGTATTTT.